The rows below give T cell receptor beta chains drawn from one sample of a study of blood T cell repertoires in COVID-19. The assay was immunoSEQ multiplex PCR, and TCRdb's table has in-frame clones only and misses some. The data contain under 250,000 clones, more than 80% of them singletons. The sample was peripheral blood. Receptors originate from a human donor in a cohort sampled during active COVID-19. The CDR3 runs from the conserved cysteine through the conserved F or W. D genes are given only for firm matches. Size tells how often a clone was seen (once, few, many) or the class of an expanded clone, and some rows leave it out.

TGTGCCTCCAGGGGGTTTAGCAATCAGCCCCAGCATTTT,CASRGFSNQPQHF,TRBJ1-5,TRBD1,TRBV28,.
TGTGCCAGCAGCTTGAGCGGGAGTACCTTGAGCGAGCAGTACTTC,CASSLSGSTLSEQYF,TRBJ2-7,TRBD2,TRBV7-9,.
TGTGCCAGCACCATCAGGGGGAGTCTTGCTGAAGCTTTCTTT,CASTIRGSLAEAFF,TRBJ1-1,TRBD1,TRBV6-5,.
TGTGCCAGCAGCTTAGATTTAACAGGGAGTTTTTACACTGAAGCTTTCTTT,CASSLDLTGSFYTEAFF,TRBJ1-1,.,TRBV11-2,.
TGTGCCAGCAATAAGGACAGGGGAAACAATCAGCCCCAGCATTTT,CASNKDRGNNQPQHF,TRBJ1-5,TRBD1,TRBV6-5,.
TGTGCCAGCAGTGAGAGGACAGGACCCAGCTCACCCCTCCACTTT,CASSERTGPSSPLHF,TRBJ1-6,TRBD1,TRBV25-1,few
TGTGCCAGCAGCAGACAGGGGCTGCTAGAGGGCCACGGGGAGCAGTTCTTC,CASSRQGLLEGHGEQFF,TRBJ2-1,TRBD1,TRBV11-2,once
TGTGCCATCAGTGGGACCGGCGGGAGGGCGGGGAATGAGCAGTTCTTC,CAISGTGGRAGNEQFF,TRBJ2-1,TRBD2,TRBV10-3,.
TGTGCCACCAGTGATCCCGGGCTAGCGGGAGACCAAGGCAATGAGCAGTTCTTC,CATSDPGLAGDQGNEQFF,TRBJ2-1,TRBD2,TRBV24-1,.
TGTGCCAGCAGCCAAGGGCAGGGGGCCTCAGATACGCAGTATTTT,CASSQGQGASDTQYF,TRBJ2-3,TRBD1,TRBV4-2,.
TGTGCCAGCAATGTTAACAGGGACGGGGAGCTGTTTTTT,CASNVNRDGELFF,TRBJ2-2,.,TRBV2,once
TGTGCCAGCAGAGGACAGGGATCCTACGAGCAGTACTTC,CASRGQGSYEQYF,TRBJ2-7,TRBD1,TRBV6-5,.
TGTGCCAGCAGTTACTCGGGCCAGAGCAATCAGCCCCAGCATTTT,CASSYSGQSNQPQHF,TRBJ1-5,.,TRBV6-5,.
TGTGCCAGCAAGCGGGGCGGGATGATCTCCTACGAGCAGTACTTC,CASKRGGMISYEQYF,TRBJ2-7,TRBD2,TRBV2,many
TGTGCCAGTACCTCATCGCAGGGGGCTATAGGCTACACCTTC,CASTSSQGAIGYTF,TRBJ1-2,TRBD1,TRBV19,.
TGTGCCAGCAGCTTCGCGGGACTAGTTGGCACAGATACGCAGTATTTT,CASSFAGLVGTDTQYF,TRBJ2-3,TRBD2,TRBV7-8,.
TGCGCCAGCAGCTTGGGTCAGTCGGAGACCCAGTACTTC,CASSLGQSETQYF,TRBJ2-5,.,TRBV5-1,.
TGTGCCACCAGCGAACCGAAGGGGACAGGGGGCACTGGCTACACCTTC,CATSEPKGTGGTGYTF,TRBJ1-2,TRBD1,TRBV15,.
TGCGCCAGCAGCCCGGGACGGGGGACCTATGGCTACACCTTC,CASSPGRGTYGYTF,TRBJ1-2,.,TRBV5-1,.
TGTGCCATCAGTGATGGCCCGACAGGGCCCTATGGCTACACCTTC,CAISDGPTGPYGYTF,TRBJ1-2,TRBD1,TRBV10-3,many
TGTGCCAGCAGCTTAGTGGCGGGAGTGAGGACAGATACGCAGTATTTT,CASSLVAGVRTDTQYF,TRBJ2-3,TRBD2,TRBV7-9,.
TGTGCCAGCAGTGAGGGGGGGAAAACTCAGCCCCAGCATTTT,CASSEGGKTQPQHF,TRBJ1-5,.,TRBV6-1,.
TGTGCCAGCAGCCGACTAGCGGAGGACGAGCAGTACTTC,CASSRLAEDEQYF,TRBJ2-7,TRBD2,TRBV7-2,.
TGTGCCAGCAGCTTAGACGGACAGGGAAACTATGGCTACACCTTC,CASSLDGQGNYGYTF,TRBJ1-2,TRBD1,TRBV7-9,.
TGTGCCAGCAGCCTTCAATCAGTTACGCAGTATTTT,CASSLQSVTQYF,TRBJ2-3,.,TRBV3-1/TRBV3-2,.
TGTGCCAGCAGGGGGACTAGCGGGAGGGCACACAATGAGCAGTTCTTC,CASRGTSGRAHNEQFF,TRBJ2-1,TRBD2,TRBV6-4,.
TGTGCCAGTAGTATTCTGGCGGGAGAGGGCGATACGCAGTATTTT,CASSILAGEGDTQYF,TRBJ2-3,TRBD2,TRBV19,few
TGTGCCACCAGCAGAGATTATGAGACAGGGTACAATGAGCAGTTCTTC,CATSRDYETGYNEQFF,TRBJ2-1,TRBD1,TRBV15,.
TGTGCCAGCTCACCAAGACAGTCAAACACCGGGGAGCTGTTTTTT,CASSPRQSNTGELFF,TRBJ2-2,.,TRBV18,many
TGTGCCAGCAGCCCAGACAGGTTTCGGGGCTACACCTTC,CASSPDRFRGYTF,TRBJ1-2,.,TRBV7-9,.
TGTGCCAGCAGCCAAGTCCCGGACAGGGTAAACATTCAGTACTTC,CASSQVPDRVNIQYF,TRBJ2-4,TRBD1,TRBV7-9,.
TGCGCCAGCAGCTTAAAAGGGGCTGACGGGGAGCTGTTTTTT,CASSLKGADGELFF,TRBJ2-2,.,TRBV5-1,.
TGTGCCAGCAGCCCCTATTCCGTCAGCGCCAACTACGAGCAGTACTTC,CASSPYSVSANYEQYF,TRBJ2-7,.,TRBV9,.
TGTGCCAGCAGCCCCTTGAGGCGCGCAGCGGGGCCTTTAGGGGATACGCAGTATTTT,CASSPLRRAAGPLGDTQYF,TRBJ2-3,TRBD2,TRBV7-9,.
TGTGCCACCAGCAGGGGGTCGACAGGGCAGATGGAGCAGTACTTC,CATSRGSTGQMEQYF,TRBJ2-7,TRBD1,TRBV15,.
TGTGCCAGGACACAGGGGTCCTCTGGAAACACCATATATTTT,CARTQGSSGNTIYF,TRBJ1-3,TRBD1,TRBV6-4,few
TGTGCCAGCAGAGGTGACAGGGTTTTGGGAGAGCAGTACTTC,CASRGDRVLGEQYF,TRBJ2-7,TRBD1,TRBV2,.
TGTGCCAGCAGTTCGGGGACTAGATACCGAGGGGACGAGCAGTACTTC,CASSSGTRYRGDEQYF,TRBJ2-7,TRBD2,TRBV28,.
TGTGCCATCAGTGAGGGACAGGGGGATCAGCCCCAGCATTTT,CAISEGQGDQPQHF,TRBJ1-5,TRBD1,TRBV10-3,.
TGTGCCAGCAGTTTCGCAGGGGGTCGTTCCTACGAGCAGTACTTC,CASSFAGGRSYEQYF,TRBJ2-7,TRBD1,TRBV28,.
TGCAGTGCTAGTAGGCAGGGCGCGCGGAAACTGTTTTTT,CSASRQGARKLFF,TRBJ1-4,.,TRBV20-1,.
TGTGCCAGCAGCCTCTCGGGTCTTAGCTCCTACGAGCAGTACTTC,CASSLSGLSSYEQYF,TRBJ2-7,.,TRBV28,.
TGCGCCAGCAGCTTATCCGGGGTGAGCAATCAGCCCCAGCATTTT,CASSLSGVSNQPQHF,TRBJ1-5,.,TRBV5-1,few
TGTGCCAGCAATTCCGGGACAGGGATGTTCGAGCAGTACTTC,CASNSGTGMFEQYF,TRBJ2-7,TRBD1,TRBV28,.
TGTGCCAGCAGCGCCGAGACAGGGCCCTACACAGATACGCAGTATTTT,CASSAETGPYTDTQYF,TRBJ2-3,TRBD1,TRBV5-6,.
TGTGCCTGGAGTGTGGCTCAGGGGTATGGCTACACCTTC,CAWSVAQGYGYTF,TRBJ1-2,.,TRBV30,few
TGCAGCGTTTCGGACAACGGAGGAAACACCATATATTTT,CSVSDNGGNTIYF,TRBJ1-3,.,TRBV29-1,.
TGTGCCAGCAGCGGAGGACAGATGTATGGCTACACCTTC,CASSGGQMYGYTF,TRBJ1-2,.,TRBV9,.
TGTGCCAGCAGCTTAGCGGGGGCCCACTACAATGAGCAGTTCTTC,CASSLAGAHYNEQFF,TRBJ2-1,.,TRBV7-8,.
TGTGCCAGCAGCGTACGGGATTTACGAGAGACCCAGTACTTC,CASSVRDLRETQYF,TRBJ2-5,.,TRBV9,.
TGTGCCAGCGCGGCGAACTATGGCTACACCTTC,CASAANYGYTF,TRBJ1-2,.,TRBV2,.
TGCGCCAGCAGCTCGGGACAGGGGGCCTTACAGCAGTACTTC,CASSSGQGALQQYF,TRBJ2-7,TRBD1,TRBV5-1,.
TGTGCCAGCAGCTTGGCGGGACAGCGAAATTCACCCCTCCACTTT,CASSLAGQRNSPLHF,TRBJ1-6,TRBD1,TRBV11-2,many
TGTGCCAGCAGCCAAGATGGGACAGGGTTTGGCTACACCTTC,CASSQDGTGFGYTF,TRBJ1-2,TRBD1,TRBV3-1/TRBV3-2,.
TGTGCCACCAGTGATTCACACAGGGGGTATGGAGAGACCCAGTACTTC,CATSDSHRGYGETQYF,TRBJ2-5,TRBD1,TRBV24-1,.